This T cell receptor (beta chain) came from a study of cytomegalovirus exposure and HLA in healthy donors. Across the whole study: There were roughly 120 million unique TCR beta sequences, drawn from roughly 200 million T cells, in an earlier analysis. Approximately 85 million unique TCRs from HLA-typed donors were held in an early data release.

Study-wide points: Most CMV-associated TCR beta chains were later found to appear HLA-restricted. Earlier findings revealed that most TCR beta V segments proved productive either about 87% or about 30% of the time.

V was pared by 0 bases and J by 5 bases, with 17 bases between. The CDR3 is made up of 16 amino acids. Germline V lookup: CDR1 GTSNPN, CDR2 SVGIG (reference sequence). With 60 Vbeta and 13 Jbeta primers, the PCR was carried out. The assay was immunoSEQ multiplex PCR, and TCRdb's table has in-frame clones only and misses some. This sample has about 160,000 clones, with roughly 77% found just once. A remark on this clone: The target antigen is unknown.

Sequencing was carried out using PBMCs. This clonotype originated in a man aged 50-59 years in good health and CMV-seropositive. The rearrangement joins TRBV30 to TRBJ1-5; weak D call: TRBD1 (6 bases). DNA of the CDR3: TGTGCCTGGAGTGTACGGGGGGGCCAAGGGTATCAGCCCCAGCATTTT. Protein: CAWSVRGGQGYQPQHF. Supplemented by reference TRBV30 and TRBJ1-5, the full variable domain reads SQTIHQWPATLVQPVGSPLSLECTVEGTSNPNLYWYRQAAGRGLQLLFYSVGIGQISSEVPQNLSASRPQDRQFILSSKKLLLSDSGFYLCAWSVRGGQGYQPQHFGDGTRLSIL.